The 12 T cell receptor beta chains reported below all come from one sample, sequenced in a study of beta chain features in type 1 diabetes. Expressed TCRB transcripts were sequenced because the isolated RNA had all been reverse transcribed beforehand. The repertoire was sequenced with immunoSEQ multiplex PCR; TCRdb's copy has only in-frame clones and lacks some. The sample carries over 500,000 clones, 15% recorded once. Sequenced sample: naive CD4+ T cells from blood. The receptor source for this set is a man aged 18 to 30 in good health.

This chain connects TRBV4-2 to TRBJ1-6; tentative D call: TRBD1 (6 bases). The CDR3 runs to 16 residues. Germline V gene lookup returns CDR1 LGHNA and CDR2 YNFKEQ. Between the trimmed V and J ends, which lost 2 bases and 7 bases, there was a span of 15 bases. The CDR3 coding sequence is TGTGCCAGCAGCCAAAACCCCGGGACACCAAATTCACCCCTCCACTTT. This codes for CASSQNPGTPNSPLHF.

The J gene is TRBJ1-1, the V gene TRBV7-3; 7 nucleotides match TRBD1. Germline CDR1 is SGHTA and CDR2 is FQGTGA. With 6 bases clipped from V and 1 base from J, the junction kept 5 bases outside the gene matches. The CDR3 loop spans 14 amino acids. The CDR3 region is CASREGARNTEAFF. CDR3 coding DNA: TGTGCCAGCAGAGAGGGGGCTCGGAACACTGAAGCTTTCTTT.

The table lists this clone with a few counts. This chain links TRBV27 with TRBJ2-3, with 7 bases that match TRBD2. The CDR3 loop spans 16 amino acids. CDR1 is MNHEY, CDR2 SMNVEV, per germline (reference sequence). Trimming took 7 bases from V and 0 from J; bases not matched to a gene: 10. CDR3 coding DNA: TGTGCCAGCAAACTACTAGCGCTGGGGAGCACAGATACGCAGTATTTT. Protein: CASKLLALGSTDTQYF.

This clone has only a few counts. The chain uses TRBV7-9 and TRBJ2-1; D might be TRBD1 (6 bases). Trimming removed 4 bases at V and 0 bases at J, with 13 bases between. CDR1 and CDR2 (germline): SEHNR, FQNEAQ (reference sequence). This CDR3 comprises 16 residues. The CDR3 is CASSSRDTSSYNEQFF. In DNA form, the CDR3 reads TGTGCCAGCAGCTCCCGGGACACGAGCTCCTACAATGAGCAGTTCTTC.

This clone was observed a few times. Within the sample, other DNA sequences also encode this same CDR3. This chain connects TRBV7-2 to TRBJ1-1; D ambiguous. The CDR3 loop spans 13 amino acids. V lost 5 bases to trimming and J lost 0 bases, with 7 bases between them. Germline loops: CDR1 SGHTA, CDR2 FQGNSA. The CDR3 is CASSRQVNTEAFF. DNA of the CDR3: TGTGCCAGCAGCCGGCAGGTGAACACTGAAGCTTTCTTT.

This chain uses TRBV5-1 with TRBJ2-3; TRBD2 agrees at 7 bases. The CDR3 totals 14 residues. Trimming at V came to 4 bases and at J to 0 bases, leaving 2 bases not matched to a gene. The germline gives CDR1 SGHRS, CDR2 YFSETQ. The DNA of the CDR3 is TGCGCCAGCAGCGCCGGGGGGAGCACAGATACGCAGTATTTT. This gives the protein CASSAGGSTDTQYF.

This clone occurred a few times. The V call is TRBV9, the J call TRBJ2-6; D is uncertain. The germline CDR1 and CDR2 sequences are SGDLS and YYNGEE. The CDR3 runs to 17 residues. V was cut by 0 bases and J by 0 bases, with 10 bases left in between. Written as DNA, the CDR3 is TGTGCCAGCAGCGTAGACGGCCGATACTCTGGGGCCAACGTCCTGACTTTC. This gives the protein CASSVDGRYSGANVLTF.

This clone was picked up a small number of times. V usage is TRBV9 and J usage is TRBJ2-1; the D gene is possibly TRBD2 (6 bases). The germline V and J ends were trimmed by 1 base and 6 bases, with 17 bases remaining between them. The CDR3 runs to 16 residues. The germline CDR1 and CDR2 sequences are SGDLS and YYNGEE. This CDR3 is CASSVTTSQGPNEQFF. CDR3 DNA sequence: TGTGCCAGCAGCGTAACAACTAGCCAGGGTCCCAATGAGCAGTTCTTC.

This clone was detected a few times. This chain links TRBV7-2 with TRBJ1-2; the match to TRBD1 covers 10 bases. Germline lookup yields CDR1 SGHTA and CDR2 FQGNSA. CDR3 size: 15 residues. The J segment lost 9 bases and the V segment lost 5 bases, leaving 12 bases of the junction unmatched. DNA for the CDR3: TGTGCCAGCAGCCGCGACAGGGGGCCTGAAAGACGCTACACCTTC. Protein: CASSRDRGPERRYTF.

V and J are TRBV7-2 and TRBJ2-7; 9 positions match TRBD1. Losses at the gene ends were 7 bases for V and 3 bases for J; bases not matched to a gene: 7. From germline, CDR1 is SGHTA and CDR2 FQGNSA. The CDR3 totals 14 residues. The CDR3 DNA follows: TGTGCCAGCAACGCACCGGGACAGGGCTACGAGCAGTACTTC. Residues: CASNAPGQGYEQYF.

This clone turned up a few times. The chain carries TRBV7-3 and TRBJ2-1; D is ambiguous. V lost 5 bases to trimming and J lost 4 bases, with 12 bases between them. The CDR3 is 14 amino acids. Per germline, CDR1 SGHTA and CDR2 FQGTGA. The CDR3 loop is CASSTGFTYNEQFF. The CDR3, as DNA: TGTGCCAGCAGCACCGGCTTTACGTACAATGAGCAGTTCTTC.

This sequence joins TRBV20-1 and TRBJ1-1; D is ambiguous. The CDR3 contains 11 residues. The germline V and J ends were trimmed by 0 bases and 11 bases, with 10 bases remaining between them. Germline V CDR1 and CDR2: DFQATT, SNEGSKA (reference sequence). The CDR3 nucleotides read TGCAGTGCTAGAGATACCTTCCAGGCTTTCTTT. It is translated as CSARDTFQAFF.